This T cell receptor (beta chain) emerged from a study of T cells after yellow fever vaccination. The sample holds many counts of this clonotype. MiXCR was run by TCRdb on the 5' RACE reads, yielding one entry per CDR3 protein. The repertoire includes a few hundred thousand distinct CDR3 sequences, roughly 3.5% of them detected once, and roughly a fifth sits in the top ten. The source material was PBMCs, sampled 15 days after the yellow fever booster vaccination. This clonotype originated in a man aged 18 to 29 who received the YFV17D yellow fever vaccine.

The DNA for the CDR3 is TGCAGCGCTCGGTCCCAGGGGGAGCTGTTTTTT. It yields the protein CSARSQGELFF. The chain carries TRBV29-1 and TRBJ2-2; no clear D. Germline V gene lookup returns CDR1 SQVTM and CDR2 ANQGSEA. The V end was cut by 7 bases, the J end by 8 bases, with 11 bases between. The CDR3 contains 11 residues.